The 9 T cell receptor beta chains listed next were all sequenced from one sample in a study of early T cells in non-severe SARS-CoV-2 infection. One entry per CDR3 protein results from TCRdb running MiXCR on the 5' RACE reads. Seen here are 30,000 to 35,000 distinct CDR3 sequences, approximately 4.6% observed once, and the top ten hold about 12%. Sequenced input: whole blood. The receptors here all came from an adult who was a healthcare worker with PCR-confirmed SARS-CoV-2 infection or an uninfected control (not recorded which).

At least ten counts were recorded for this clonotype. V gene TRBV9 combines with J gene TRBJ2-1; D is possibly TRBD2 (6 bases). CDR3 length: 16 residues. Germline CDR1 reads SGDLS; CDR2 reads YYNGEE. V was cut by 0 bases and J by 6 bases, with 16 bases left in between. The CDR3 bases are TGTGCCAGCAGCGTAGGCAGTTCCGGCGGGGCCAATGAGCAGTTCTTC. Protein product: CASSVGSSGGANEQFF.

There are many counts of this clonotype. The genes are TRBV29-1 and TRBJ1-5; the D is unclear. V was shortened by 4 bases and J by 4 bases, with 14 bases between the two germline ends. Germline CDR1 reads SQVTM; CDR2 reads ANQGSEA. This CDR3 has 14 amino acids. As DNA, the CDR3 is TGCAGCGTTGCGGGCCACGGAGATAATCAGCCCCAGCATTTT. Encoded protein: CSVAGHGDNQPQHF. Variable domain in full (rest from reference TRBV29-1 and TRBJ1-5): SAVISQKPSRDICQRGTSLTIQCQVDSQVTMMFWYRQQPGQSLTLIATANQGSEATYESGFVIDKFPISRPNLTFSTLTVSNMSPEDSSIYLCSVAGHGDNQPQHFGDGTRLSIL.

Many counts were recorded for this clonotype. This chain links TRBV7-2 with TRBJ2-7, with D possibly TRBD1 on 6 matching bases. This CDR3 region has 14 residues. The V gene's germline CDR1 is SGHTA and CDR2 FQGNSA. The V gene lost 6 bases and the J gene lost 3 bases, with 15 bases spanning the gap. The CDR3, as DNA: TGTGCCAGCAGGTCCCAGGGGCGGCTCTACGAGCAGTACTTC. Translation: CASRSQGRLYEQYF.

This clonotype turned up a few times. The genes are TRBV18 and TRBJ2-7; D is possibly TRBD1 or TRBD2 (5 bases each). Germline V lookup: CDR1 KGHSH, CDR2 LQKENI. This CDR3 has 14 amino acids. With 6 bases removed from V and 3 bases from J, the gap between germline ends came to 15 bases. CDR3 amino acids: CASSGAGVGYEQYF. The CDR3 region has the DNA TGTGCCAGCTCCGGGGCCGGGGTAGGCTACGAGCAGTACTTC.

This clonotype has a count of ten or more. This chain links TRBV5-6 with TRBJ2-7; 8 bases line up with TRBD1. J gave up 2 bases and V 4 bases, and 11 bases lay outside the gene matches. The length of the CDR3 is 16 residues. Germline V lookup: CDR1 SGHDT, CDR2 YYEEEE. The CDR3 loop reads CASSQRQGSRTYEQYF. The DNA for the CDR3 is TGTGCCAGCAGCCAGCGACAGGGGAGTCGAACCTACGAGCAGTACTTC.

This clonotype was seen many times. The genes are TRBV7-8 and TRBJ2-1, with D possibly being TRBD1 (6 bases). V was clipped by 5 bases and J by 2 bases, with 16 bases between them. Germline V gives CDR1 SGHVS, CDR2 FQNEAQ. The CDR3 is 16 residues long. The CDR3 loop is CASSADRILTYNEQFF. CDR3 bases: TGTGCCAGCAGCGCTGACAGGATCCTTACCTACAATGAGCAGTTCTTC.

The CDR3 nucleotides are TGTGCCAGCAGCTTATTTGACGGGGCTGAAGCTTTCTTT. Translated, it gives CASSLFDGAEAFF. This rearrangement joins TRBV7-2 to TRBJ1-1; no clear D. This CDR3 is 13 amino acids long. With 2 bases removed from V and 6 bases from J, the gap between germline ends came to 10 bases. The germline CDR1 and CDR2 sequences are SGHTA and FQGNSA.

The chain joins TRBV7-2 to TRBJ2-5, with TRBD1 matching 7 bases. Per germline, CDR1 SGHTA and CDR2 FQGNSA. J lost 8 bases, V lost 5 bases, and 11 bases had no gene match. The CDR3 runs to 14 residues. The CDR3 bases are TGTGCCAGCAGCGAAACCGGGACAGCCGCCACCCAGTACTTC. This codes for CASSETGTAATQYF.

The chain employs TRBV4-2 and TRBJ2-7, with 11 positions matching TRBD2. From germline, CDR1 is LGHNA and CDR2 YNFKEQ. The CDR3 sequence is 16 residues long. Germline trimming cut 0 bases from V and 5 bases from J; bases unmatched to any gene: 6. CDR3 loop: CASSQDRSGGADEQYF. As DNA, the CDR3 is TGTGCCAGCAGCCAAGATCGTAGCGGGGGGGCCGACGAGCAGTACTTC.